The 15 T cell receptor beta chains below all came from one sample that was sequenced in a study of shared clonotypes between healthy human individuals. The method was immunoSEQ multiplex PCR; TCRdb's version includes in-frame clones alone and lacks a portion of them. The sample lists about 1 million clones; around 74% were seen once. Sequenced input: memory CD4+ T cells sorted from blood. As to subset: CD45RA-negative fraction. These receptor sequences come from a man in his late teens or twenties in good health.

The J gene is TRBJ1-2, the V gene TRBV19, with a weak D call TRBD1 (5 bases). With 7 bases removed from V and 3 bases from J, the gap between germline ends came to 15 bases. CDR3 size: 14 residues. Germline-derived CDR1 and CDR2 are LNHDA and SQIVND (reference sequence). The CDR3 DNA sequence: TGTGCCAGTACCCTAATGCGGGGGGACTATGGCTACACCTTC. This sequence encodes CASTLMRGDYGYTF.

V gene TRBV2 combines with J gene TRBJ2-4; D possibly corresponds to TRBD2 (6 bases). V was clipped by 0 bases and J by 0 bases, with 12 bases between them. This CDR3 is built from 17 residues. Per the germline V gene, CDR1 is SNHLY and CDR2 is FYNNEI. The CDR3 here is CASSEAIAVLAKNIQYF. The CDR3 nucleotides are TGTGCCAGCAGTGAAGCCATAGCGGTACTAGCCAAAAACATTCAGTACTTC.

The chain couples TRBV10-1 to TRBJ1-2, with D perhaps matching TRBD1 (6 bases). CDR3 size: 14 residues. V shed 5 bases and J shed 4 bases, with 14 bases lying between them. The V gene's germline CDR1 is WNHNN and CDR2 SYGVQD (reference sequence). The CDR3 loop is CASSTLDRFYGYTF. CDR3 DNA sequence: TGCGCCAGCAGTACACTTGACAGGTTCTATGGCTACACCTTC.

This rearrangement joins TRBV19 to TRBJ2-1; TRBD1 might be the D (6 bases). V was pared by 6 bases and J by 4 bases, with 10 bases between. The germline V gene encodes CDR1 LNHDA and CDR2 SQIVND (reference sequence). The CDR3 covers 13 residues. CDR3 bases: TGTGCCAGTAGCGGACAGATTTACAATGAGCAGTTCTTC. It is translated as CASSGQIYNEQFF.

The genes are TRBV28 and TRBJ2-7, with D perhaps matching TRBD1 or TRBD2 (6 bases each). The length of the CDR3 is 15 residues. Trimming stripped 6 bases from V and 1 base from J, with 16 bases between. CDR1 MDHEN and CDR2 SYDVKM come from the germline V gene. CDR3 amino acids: CASRFGGGGSYEQYF. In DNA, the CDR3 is TGTGCCAGCAGGTTCGGGGGCGGTGGGTCCTACGAGCAGTACTTC. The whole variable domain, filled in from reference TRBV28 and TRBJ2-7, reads DVKVTQSSRYLVKRTGEKVFLECVQDMDHENMFWYRQDPGLGLRLIYFSYDVKMKEKGDIPEGYSVSREKKERFSLILESASTNQTSMYLCASRFGGGGSYEQYFGPGTRLTVT.

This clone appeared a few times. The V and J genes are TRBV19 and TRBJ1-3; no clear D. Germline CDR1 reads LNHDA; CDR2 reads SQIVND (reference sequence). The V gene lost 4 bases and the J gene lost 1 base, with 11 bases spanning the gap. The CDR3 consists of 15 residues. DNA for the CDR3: TGTGCCAGTAGTACCGTCTACGATTCTGGAAACACCATATATTTT. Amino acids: CASSTVYDSGNTIYF.

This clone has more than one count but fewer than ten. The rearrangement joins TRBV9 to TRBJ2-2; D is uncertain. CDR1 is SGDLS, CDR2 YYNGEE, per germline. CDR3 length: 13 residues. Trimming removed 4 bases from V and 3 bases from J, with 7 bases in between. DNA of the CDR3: TGTGCCAGCAGCCCCCGATACACCGGGGAGCTGTTTTTT. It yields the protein CASSPRYTGELFF.

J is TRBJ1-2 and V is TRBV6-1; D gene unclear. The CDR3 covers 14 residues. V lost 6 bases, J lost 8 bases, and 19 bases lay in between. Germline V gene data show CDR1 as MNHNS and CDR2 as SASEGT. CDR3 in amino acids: CASSPEGGFKGYTF. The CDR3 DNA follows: TGTGCCAGCAGCCCAGAGGGAGGGTTTAAGGGCTACACCTTC.

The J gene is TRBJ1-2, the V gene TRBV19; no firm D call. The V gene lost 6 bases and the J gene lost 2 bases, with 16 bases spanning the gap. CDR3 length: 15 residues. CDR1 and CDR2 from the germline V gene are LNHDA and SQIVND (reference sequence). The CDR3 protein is CASSIALTVNYGYTF. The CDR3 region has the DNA TGTGCCAGTAGCATTGCCCTCACAGTGAACTATGGCTACACCTTC.

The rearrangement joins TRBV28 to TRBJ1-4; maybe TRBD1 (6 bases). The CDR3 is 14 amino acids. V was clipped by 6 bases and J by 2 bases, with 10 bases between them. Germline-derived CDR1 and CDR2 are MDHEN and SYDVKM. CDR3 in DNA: TGTGCCAGCAGCATGGGGGGCACTAATGAAAAACTGTTTTTT. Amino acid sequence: CASSMGGTNEKLFF. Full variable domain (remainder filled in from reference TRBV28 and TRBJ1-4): DVKVTQSSRYLVKRTGEKVFLECVQDMDHENMFWYRQDPGLGLRLIYFSYDVKMKEKGDIPEGYSVSREKKERFSLILESASTNQTSMYLCASSMGGTNEKLFFGSGTQLSVL.

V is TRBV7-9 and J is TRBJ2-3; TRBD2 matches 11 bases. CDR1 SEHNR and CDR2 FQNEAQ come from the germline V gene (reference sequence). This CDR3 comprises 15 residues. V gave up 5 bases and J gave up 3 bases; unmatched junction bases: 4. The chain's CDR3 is CASSTLAGVTDTQYF. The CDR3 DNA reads TGTGCCAGCAGCACACTAGCGGGGGTAACAGATACGCAGTATTTT.

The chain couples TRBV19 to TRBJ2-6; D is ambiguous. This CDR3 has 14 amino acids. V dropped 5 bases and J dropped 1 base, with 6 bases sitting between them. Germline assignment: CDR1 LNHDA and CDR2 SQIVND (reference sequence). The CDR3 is CASSLLSGANVLTF. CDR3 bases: TGTGCCAGTAGTCTGCTATCTGGGGCCAACGTCCTGACTTTC.

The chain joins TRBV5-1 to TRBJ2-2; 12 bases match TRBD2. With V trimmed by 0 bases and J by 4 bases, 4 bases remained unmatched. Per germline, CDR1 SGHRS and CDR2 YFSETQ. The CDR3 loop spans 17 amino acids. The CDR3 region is CASSLGLAGAATGELFF. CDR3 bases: TGCGCCAGCAGCTTGGGACTAGCGGGAGCCGCCACCGGGGAGCTGTTTTTT.

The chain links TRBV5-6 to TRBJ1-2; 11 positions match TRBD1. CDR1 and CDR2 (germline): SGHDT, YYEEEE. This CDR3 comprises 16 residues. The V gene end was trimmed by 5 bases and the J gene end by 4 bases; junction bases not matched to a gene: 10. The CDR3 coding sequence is TGTGCCAGCAGACCCGGACAGGGGGCATTAGTCTATGGCTACACCTTC. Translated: CASRPGQGALVYGYTF.

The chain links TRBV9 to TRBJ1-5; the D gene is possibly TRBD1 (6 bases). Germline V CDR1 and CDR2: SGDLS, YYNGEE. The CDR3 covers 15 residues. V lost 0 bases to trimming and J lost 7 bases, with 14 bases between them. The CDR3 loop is CASSVGDRNGQPQHF. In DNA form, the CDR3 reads TGTGCCAGCAGCGTAGGCGACAGGAATGGACAGCCCCAGCATTTT.